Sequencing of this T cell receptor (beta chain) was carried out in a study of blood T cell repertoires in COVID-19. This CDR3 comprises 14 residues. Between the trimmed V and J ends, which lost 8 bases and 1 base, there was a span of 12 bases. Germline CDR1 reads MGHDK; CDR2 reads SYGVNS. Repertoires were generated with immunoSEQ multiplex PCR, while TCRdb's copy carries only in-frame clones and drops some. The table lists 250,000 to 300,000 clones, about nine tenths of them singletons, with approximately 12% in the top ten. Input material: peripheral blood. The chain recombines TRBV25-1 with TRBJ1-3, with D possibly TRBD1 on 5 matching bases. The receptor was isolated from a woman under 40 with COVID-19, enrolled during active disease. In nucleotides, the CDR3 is TGTGCCAGCGGCGAATCAGGGTCTGGAAACACCATATATTTT. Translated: CASGESGSGNTIYF.